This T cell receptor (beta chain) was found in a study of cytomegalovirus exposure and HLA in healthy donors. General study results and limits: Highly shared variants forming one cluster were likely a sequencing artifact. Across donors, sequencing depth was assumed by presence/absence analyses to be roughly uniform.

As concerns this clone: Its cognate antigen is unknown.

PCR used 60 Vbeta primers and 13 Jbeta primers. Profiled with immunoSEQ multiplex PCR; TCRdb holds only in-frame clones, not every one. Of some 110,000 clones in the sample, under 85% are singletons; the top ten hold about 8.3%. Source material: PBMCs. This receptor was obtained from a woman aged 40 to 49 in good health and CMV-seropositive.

The CDR3 DNA reads as TGTGCCAGCAGCTTGCTAGCGGGGGGGCTAGGCTACGAGCAGTACTTC. Translation gives CASSLLAGGLGYEQYF. This chain connects TRBV5-5 to TRBJ2-7; TRBD2 aligns across 12 bases. V shed 1 base and J 3 bases; nucleotides not matched to a gene: 5. The CDR3 has 16 residues. CDR1 SGHKS and CDR2 YYEKEE come from the germline V gene (reference sequence).